What follows describes a single TCR beta chain. Its antigen is as yet unknown. All patients reached thyroid surgery having received no treatment beforehand. In germline, CDR1 is SGHTS, CDR2 YDEGEE. V lost 0 bases and J lost 7, with 14 bases in between. The CDR3 is 16 amino acids. This sample is part of a study of metastatic and nonmetastatic thyroid tumors. On the study more broadly: Peripheral blood and tumor or nodule samples from malignant and benign thyroid patients were compared.

Study results and limitations: Across blood and tumor, TCR beta diversity in malignant thyroid tumors was reportedly significantly higher than in benign nodules.

Original analysis: The authors used CDR3 differences across clinicopathological groups to build a distant-metastasis classifier for papillary thyroid cancer. TCRdb reanalyzed the PCR reads via MiXCR. TCRdb's processing, not the authors' own work, is the source of the V and J calls. The table records about 29,000 clones, approximately 16% of them present only once. The chain couples TRBV5-8 to TRBJ1-6; D possibly corresponds to TRBD1 (5 bases). Sequenced: blood. The receptor was derived from a female donor with papillary thyroid cancer or a benign thyroid nodule (not recorded which). Some clones in this sample may be carry-over from other donors' samples. For the CDR3, the DNA is TGTGCCAGCAGCTTGGCCCCCGGGACGGCCAATTCACCCCTCCACTTT. Protein sequence: CASSLAPGTANSPLHF.